This entry lists 7 T cell receptor beta chains sequenced from one sample in a study of blood T cells in healthy people across ages. Next came a second PCR, run for roughly 6 to 11 cycles, which used a sample-barcoded 5' primer along with a J-beta primer mix. TCRdb ran MiXCR on the 5' RACE reads and lists one entry per CDR3 protein. The sample contains fewer than 2,000,000 distinct CDR3 sequences, about two fifths of which appear only once. Sequencing was carried out using blood. Every receptor here comes from a human donor in good health.

This clonotype occurred a few times. The chain employs TRBV29-1 and TRBJ1-2; 8 bases map to TRBD1. CDR1 SQVTM and CDR2 ANQGSEA come from the germline V gene. The CDR3 sequence is 13 residues long. J was trimmed by 7 bases and V by 2 bases; bases with no gene match: 6. CDR3 sequence (DNA): TGCAGCGTTGAACTAGCAGGGGGCTTTGGCTACACCTTC. Its translation is CSVELAGGFGYTF.

This clonotype was counted only a few times. This rearrangement joins TRBV20-1 to TRBJ2-7; D not resolved. Trimming took off 0 bases at V and 4 bases at J, with 10 bases between the two ends. This CDR3 contains 13 residues. Looked up from germline, CDR1 is DFQATT and CDR2 is SNEGSKA (reference sequence). The CDR3 reads CSARDRMGYEQYF. The CDR3 DNA sequence: TGCAGTGCTAGAGATCGGATGGGGTACGAGCAGTACTTC.

This clonotype showed up just a few times. The chain carries TRBV13 and TRBJ2-1; no reliable D call. Germline CDR1 is PRHDT and CDR2 is FYEKMQ (reference sequence). The V end was cut by 5 bases, the J end by 8 bases, with 10 bases between. This CDR3 comprises 12 residues. The CDR3 loop reads CASSPRSDEQFF. The CDR3 region has the DNA TGTGCCAGCAGCCCTAGATCGGATGAGCAGTTCTTC. The full variable domain, with the rest looked up from reference TRBV13 and TRBJ2-1, is AAGVIQSPRHLIKEKRETATLKCYPIPRHDTVYWYQQGPGQDPQFLISFYEKMQSDKGSIPDRFSAQQFSDYHSELNMSSLELGDSALYFCASSPRSDEQFFGPGTRLTVL.

V gene TRBV28 combines with J gene TRBJ1-2; perhaps TRBD1 as D (6 bases). Per germline, CDR1 MDHEN and CDR2 SYDVKM. V lost 11 bases and J 4 bases, leaving 14 bases between the germline ends. The CDR3 is 12 residues long. Here the CDR3 DNA reads TGTGCCGGGTACAGGGAGGGCTATGGCTACACCTTC. Amino acids: CAGYREGYGYTF.

CDR3 protein: CASSTTRGIVYEQYF. The CDR3 DNA reads as TGTGCCAGCAGCACTACCCGAGGGATTGTCTACGAGCAGTACTTC. The V call is TRBV5-5, the J call TRBJ2-7; maybe TRBD2 (5 bases). V lost 4 bases and J 3 bases, leaving 17 bases between the germline ends. In germline, CDR1 is SGHKS, CDR2 YYEKEE (reference sequence). The CDR3 extends over 15 amino acids.

V gene TRBV7-2 combines with J gene TRBJ1-1; D is unresolved. From germline, CDR1 is SGHTA and CDR2 FQGNSA. The CDR3 covers 16 residues. Trimming stripped 4 bases from V and 8 bases from J, with 23 bases between. CDR3 DNA sequence: TGTGCCAGCAGCTCCGGTGAGGGTTGGTTTTCATCCGAAGCTTTCTTT. Amino acid sequence: CASSSGEGWFSSEAFF.

The chain couples TRBV7-2 to TRBJ2-6; D is undetermined. Germline CDR1 and CDR2: SGHTA and FQGNSA. Trimming pared 2 bases from V and 2 bases from J, leaving 7 bases between. The CDR3 runs 15 residues. CDR3 amino acids: CASSLYNPGANVLTF. For the CDR3, the DNA is TGTGCCAGCAGCTTATACAATCCTGGGGCCAACGTCCTGACTTTC.